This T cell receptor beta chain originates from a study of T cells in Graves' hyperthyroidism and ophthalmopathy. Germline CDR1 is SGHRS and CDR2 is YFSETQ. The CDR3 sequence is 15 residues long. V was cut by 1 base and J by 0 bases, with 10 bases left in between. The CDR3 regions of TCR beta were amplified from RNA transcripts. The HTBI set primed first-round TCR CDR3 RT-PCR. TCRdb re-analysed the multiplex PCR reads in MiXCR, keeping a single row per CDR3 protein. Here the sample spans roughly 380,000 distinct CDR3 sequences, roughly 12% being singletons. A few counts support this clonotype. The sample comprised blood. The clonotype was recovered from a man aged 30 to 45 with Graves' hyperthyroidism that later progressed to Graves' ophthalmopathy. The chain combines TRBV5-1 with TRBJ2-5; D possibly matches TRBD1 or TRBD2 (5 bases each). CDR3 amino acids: CASSLYGAHQETQYF. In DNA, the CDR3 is TGCGCCAGCAGCTTGTACGGGGCCCACCAAGAGACCCAGTACTTC.